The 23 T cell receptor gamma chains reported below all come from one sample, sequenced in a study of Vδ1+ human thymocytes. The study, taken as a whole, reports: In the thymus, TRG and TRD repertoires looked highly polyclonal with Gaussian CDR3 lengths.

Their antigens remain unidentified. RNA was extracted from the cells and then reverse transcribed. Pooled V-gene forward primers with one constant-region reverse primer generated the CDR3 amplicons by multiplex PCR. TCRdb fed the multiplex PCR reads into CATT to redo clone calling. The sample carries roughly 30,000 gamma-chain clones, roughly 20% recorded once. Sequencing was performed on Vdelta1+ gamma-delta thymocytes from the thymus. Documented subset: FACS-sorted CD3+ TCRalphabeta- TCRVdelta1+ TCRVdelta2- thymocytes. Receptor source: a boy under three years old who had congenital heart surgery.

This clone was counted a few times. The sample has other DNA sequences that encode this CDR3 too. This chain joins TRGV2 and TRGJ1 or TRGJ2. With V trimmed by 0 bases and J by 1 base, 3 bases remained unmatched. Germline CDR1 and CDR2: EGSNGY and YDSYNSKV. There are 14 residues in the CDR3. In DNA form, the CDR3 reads TGTGCCACCTGGGACGGGCCAAATTATTATAAGAAACTCTTT. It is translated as CATWDGPNYYKKLF.

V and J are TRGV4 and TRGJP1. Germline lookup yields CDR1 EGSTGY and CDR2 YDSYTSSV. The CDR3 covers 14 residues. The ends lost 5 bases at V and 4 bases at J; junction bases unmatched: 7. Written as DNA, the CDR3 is TGTGCCACCTGGGGTATGGGCACTGGTTGGTTCAAGATATTT. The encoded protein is CATWGMGTGWFKIF.

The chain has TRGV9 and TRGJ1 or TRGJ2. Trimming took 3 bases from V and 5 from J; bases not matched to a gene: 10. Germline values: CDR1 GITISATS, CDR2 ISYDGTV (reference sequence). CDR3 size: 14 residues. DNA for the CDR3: TGTGCCTTGTGGGAGACCACTAGGGATTATAAGAAACTCTTT. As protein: CALWETTRDYKKLF.

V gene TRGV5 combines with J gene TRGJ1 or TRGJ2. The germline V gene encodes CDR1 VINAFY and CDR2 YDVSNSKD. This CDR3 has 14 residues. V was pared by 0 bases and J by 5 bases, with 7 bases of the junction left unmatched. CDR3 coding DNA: TGTGCCACCTGGGACAGGCCGATGCATTATAAGAAACTCTTT. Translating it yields CATWDRPMHYKKLF.

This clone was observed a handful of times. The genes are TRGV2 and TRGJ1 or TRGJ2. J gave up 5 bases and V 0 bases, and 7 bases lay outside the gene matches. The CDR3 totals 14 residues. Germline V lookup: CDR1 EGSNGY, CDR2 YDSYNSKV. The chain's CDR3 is CATWDGRWNYKKLF. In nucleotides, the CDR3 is TGTGCCACCTGGGACGGGCGGTGGAATTATAAGAAACTCTTT.

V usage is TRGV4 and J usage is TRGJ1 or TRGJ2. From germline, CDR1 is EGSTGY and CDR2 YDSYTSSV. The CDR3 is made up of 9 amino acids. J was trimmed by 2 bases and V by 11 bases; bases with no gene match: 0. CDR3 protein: CANYYKKLF. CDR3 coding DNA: TGTGCCAATTATTATAAGAAACTCTTT.

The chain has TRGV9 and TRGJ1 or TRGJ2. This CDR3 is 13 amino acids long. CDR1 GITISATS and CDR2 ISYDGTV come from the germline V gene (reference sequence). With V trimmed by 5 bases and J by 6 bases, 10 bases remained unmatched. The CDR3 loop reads CALWGLKGYKKLF. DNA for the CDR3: TGTGCCTTGTGGGGATTGAAGGGTTATAAGAAACTCTTT.

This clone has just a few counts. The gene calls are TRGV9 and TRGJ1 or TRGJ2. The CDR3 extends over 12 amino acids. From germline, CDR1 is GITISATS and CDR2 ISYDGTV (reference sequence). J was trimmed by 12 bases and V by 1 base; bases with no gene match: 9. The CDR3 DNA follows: TGTGCCTTGTGGGAGGTCACCTTTTGGAAACTCTTT. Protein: CALWEVTFWKLF.

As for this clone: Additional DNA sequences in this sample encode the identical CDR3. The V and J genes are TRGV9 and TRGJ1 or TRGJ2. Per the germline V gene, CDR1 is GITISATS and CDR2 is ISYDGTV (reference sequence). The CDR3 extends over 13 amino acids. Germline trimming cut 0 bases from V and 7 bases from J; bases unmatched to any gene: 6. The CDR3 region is CALWEVHDYKKLF. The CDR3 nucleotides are TGTGCCTTGTGGGAGGTGCATGACTATAAGAAACTCTTT.

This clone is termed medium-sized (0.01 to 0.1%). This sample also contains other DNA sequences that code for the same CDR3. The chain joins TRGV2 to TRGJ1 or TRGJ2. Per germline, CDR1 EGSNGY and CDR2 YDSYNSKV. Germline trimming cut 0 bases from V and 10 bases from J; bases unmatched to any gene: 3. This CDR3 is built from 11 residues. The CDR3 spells CATWDGLKKLF. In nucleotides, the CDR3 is TGTGCCACCTGGGACGGGCTGAAGAAACTCTTT.

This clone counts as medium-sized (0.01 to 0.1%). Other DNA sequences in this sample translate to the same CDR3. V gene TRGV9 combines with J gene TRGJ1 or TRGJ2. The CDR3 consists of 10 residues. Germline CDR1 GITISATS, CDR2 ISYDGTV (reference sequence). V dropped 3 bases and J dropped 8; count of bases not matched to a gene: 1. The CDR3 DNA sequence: TGTGCCTTGTGGGAGAATAAGAAACTCTTT. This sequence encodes CALWENKKLF.

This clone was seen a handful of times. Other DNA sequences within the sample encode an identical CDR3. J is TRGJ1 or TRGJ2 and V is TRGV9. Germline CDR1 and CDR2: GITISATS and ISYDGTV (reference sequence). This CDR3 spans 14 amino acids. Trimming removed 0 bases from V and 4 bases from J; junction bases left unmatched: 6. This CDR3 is CALWEVQAYYKKLF. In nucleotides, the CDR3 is TGTGCCTTGTGGGAGGTGCAAGCGTATTATAAGAAACTCTTT.

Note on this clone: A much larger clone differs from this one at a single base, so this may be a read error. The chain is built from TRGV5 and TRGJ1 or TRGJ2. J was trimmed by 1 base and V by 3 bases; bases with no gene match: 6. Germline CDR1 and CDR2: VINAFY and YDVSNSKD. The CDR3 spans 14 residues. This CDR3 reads CATWDGLNYYKKLF. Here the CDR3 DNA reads TGTGCCACCTGGGACGGGCTTAATTATTATAAGAAACTCTTT.

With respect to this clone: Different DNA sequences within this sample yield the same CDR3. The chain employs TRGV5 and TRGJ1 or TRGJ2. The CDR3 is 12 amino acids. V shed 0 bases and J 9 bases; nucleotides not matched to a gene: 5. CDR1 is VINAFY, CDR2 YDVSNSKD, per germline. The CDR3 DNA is TGTGCCACCTGGGACAGGCTTGGTAAGAAACTCTTT. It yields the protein CATWDRLGKKLF.

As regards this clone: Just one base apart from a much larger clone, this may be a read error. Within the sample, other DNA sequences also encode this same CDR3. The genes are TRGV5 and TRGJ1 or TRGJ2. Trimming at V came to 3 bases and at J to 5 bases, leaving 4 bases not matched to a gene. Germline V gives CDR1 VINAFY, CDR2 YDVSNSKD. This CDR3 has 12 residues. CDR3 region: CATWDRHYKKLF. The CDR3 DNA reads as TGTGCCACCTGGGACCGGCATTATAAGAAACTCTTT.

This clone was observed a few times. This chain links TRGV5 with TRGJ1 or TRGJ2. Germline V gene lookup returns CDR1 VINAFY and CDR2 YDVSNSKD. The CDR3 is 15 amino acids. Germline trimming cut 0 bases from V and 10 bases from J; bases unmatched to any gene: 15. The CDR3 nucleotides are TGTGCCACCTGGGACAGGCCGGGGAATTTGGGAAAGAAACTCTTT. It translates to CATWDRPGNLGKKLF.

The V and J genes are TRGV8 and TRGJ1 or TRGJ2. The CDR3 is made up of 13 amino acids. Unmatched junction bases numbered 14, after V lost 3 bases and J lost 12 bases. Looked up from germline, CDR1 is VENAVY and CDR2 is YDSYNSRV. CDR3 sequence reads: CATWDLPPMTKLF. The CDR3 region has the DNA TGTGCCACCTGGGATTTGCCCCCTATGACGAAACTCTTT.

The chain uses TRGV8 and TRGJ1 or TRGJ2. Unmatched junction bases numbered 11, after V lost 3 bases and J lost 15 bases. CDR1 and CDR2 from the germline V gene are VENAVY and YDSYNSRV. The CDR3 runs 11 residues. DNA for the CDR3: TGTGCCACCTGGGATGGTTCCGCGGCACTCTTT. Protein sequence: CATWDGSAALF.

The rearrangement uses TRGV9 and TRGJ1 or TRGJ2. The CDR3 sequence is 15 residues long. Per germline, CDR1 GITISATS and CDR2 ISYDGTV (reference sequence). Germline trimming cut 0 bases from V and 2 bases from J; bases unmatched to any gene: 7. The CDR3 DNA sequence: TGTGCCTTGTGGGAGGTGCAGACCGATTATTATAAGAAACTCTTT. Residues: CALWEVQTDYYKKLF.

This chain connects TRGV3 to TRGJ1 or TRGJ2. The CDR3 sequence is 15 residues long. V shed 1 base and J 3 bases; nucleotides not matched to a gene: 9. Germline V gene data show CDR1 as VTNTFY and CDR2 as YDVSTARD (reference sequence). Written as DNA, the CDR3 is TGTGCCACCTGGGACAGCCCGAGGCCTTATTATAAGAAACTCTTT. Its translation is CATWDSPRPYYKKLF.

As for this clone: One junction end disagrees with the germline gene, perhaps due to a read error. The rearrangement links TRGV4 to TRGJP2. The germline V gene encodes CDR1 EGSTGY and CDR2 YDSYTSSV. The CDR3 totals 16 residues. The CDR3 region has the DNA TGTGCCACCTGGGACGGGCCTTGGATCGGTGATTGGGTCAAGACGTTT. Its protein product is CATWDGPWIGDWVKTF.

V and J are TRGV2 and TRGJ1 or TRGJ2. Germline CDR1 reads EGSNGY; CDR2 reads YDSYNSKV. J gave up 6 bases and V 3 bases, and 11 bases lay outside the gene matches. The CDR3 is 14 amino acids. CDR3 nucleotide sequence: TGTGCCACCTGGGACAGGACGTCGGCTTATAAGAAACTCTTT. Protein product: CATWDRTSAYKKLF.

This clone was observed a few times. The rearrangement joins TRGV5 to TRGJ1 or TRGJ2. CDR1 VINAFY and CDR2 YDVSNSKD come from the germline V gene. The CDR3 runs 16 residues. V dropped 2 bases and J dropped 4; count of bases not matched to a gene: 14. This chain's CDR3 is CATWDKDRVAYYKKLF. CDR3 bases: TGTGCCACCTGGGACAAGGATCGGGTTGCATATTATAAGAAACTCTTT.